The 9 T cell receptor beta chains below come from one sample, sequenced in a study of blood T cell repertoires in COVID-19. Here immunoSEQ multiplex PCR was the method, and the copy in TCRdb shows in-frame clones only, minus some. The sample contains around 300,000 clones, about 91% of which appear only once. Sequencing was done on a sample of peripheral blood. The receptors were gathered from a woman in her twenties or thirties with COVID-19, enrolled during active disease.

This clone was counted once. The J gene is TRBJ2-5, the V gene TRBV7-9; 7 bases are a match to TRBD1. This CDR3 is 15 amino acids long. Germline lookup yields CDR1 SEHNR and CDR2 FQNEAQ (reference sequence). V was pared by 4 bases and J by 4 bases, with 9 bases of the junction left unmatched. The CDR3 DNA follows: TGTGCCAGCAGCTCTTGGGACAGCCCCTCAGAGACCCAGTACTTC. Translation gives CASSSWDSPSETQYF.

J is TRBJ1-2 and V is TRBV19; D uncertain. CDR1 LNHDA and CDR2 SQIVND come from the germline V gene (reference sequence). This CDR3 comprises 11 residues. V was trimmed by 5 bases and J by 4 bases, leaving 5 bases between them. The CDR3 DNA is TGTGCCAGTAGTGACACCTATGGCTACACCTTC. Protein product: CASSDTYGYTF.

This chain links TRBV10-3 with TRBJ2-5; TRBD2 matches 7 bases. The V segment lost 2 bases and the J segment 5 bases; nucleotides outside the gene matches: 5. The CDR3 spans 14 residues. Germline V gives CDR1 ENHRY, CDR2 SYGVKD. The CDR3 sequence is CAISERTSRETQYF. The CDR3 nucleotides read TGTGCCATCAGTGAGCGGACTAGTCGGGAGACCCAGTACTTC.

The chain couples TRBV6-1 to TRBJ1-5; D may be TRBD1 (5 bases). Germline values: CDR1 MNHNS, CDR2 SASEGT. Trimming shortened V by 3 bases and J by 4 bases, and 13 bases separated the two germline ends. This CDR3 region has 15 residues. The CDR3 region has the DNA TGTGCCAGCAGTGAGGCAGGGTTGGGGAATCAGCCCCAGCATTTT. Translated: CASSEAGLGNQPQHF.

This clone was observed many times. This CDR3 reads CASSQDRTSGGVYNEQFF. CDR3 in DNA: TGTGCCAGCAGCCAAGATAGGACTAGCGGGGGAGTTTACAATGAGCAGTTCTTC. The chain joins TRBV4-2 to TRBJ2-1; TRBD2 matches at 13 bases. The CDR3 is 18 amino acids. The germline V gene has CDR1 LGHNA and CDR2 YNFKEQ. Unmatched junction bases numbered 6, after V lost 0 bases and J lost 4 bases.

The CDR3, as DNA: TGTGCCAGTAATACCGGGACAAGCTCTGGAAACACCATATATTTT. Protein product: CASNTGTSSGNTIYF. J is TRBJ1-3 and V is TRBV19, with TRBD1 as a possible D gene (6 bases). The CDR3 consists of 15 residues. V gave up 7 bases and J gave up 0 bases, with 13 bases separating them. Germline lookup yields CDR1 LNHDA and CDR2 SQIVND (reference sequence). Together with reference TRBV19 and TRBJ1-3, the CDR3 gives the full variable domain: DGGITQSPKYLFRKEGQNVTLSCEQNLNHDAMYWYRQDPGQGLRLIYYSQIVNDFQKGDIAEGYSVSREKKESFPLTVTSAQKNPTAFYLCASNTGTSSGNTIYFGEGSWLTVV.

The chain carries TRBV7-2 and TRBJ1-6, with D uncertain. Trimming pared 5 bases from V and 8 bases from J, leaving 10 bases between. CDR1 and CDR2 from the germline V gene are SGHTA and FQGNSA. The CDR3 runs 13 residues. This chain's CDR3 is CASSPDWDSPLHF. The CDR3 DNA reads TGTGCCAGCAGCCCCGACTGGGATTCACCCCTCCACTTT.

This sequence joins TRBV3-1 (or the pseudogene TRBV3-2) and TRBJ1-2; no clear D gene. Looked up from germline, CDR1 is LGHDT and CDR2 is YNNKEL (reference sequence). Trimming cost V 2 bases and J 1 base, with 17 bases left between them. This CDR3 is 17 amino acids long. CDR3 loop: CASSQNLDVRGNYGYTF. Written as DNA, the CDR3 is TGTGCCAGCAGCCAAAACTTAGACGTTCGGGGTAACTATGGCTACACCTTC.

This sequence joins TRBV11-2 and TRBJ2-2, with TRBD2 matching 9 bases. The CDR3 totals 15 residues. Germline CDR1 SGHAT, CDR2 FQNNGV. Trimming cost V 5 bases and J 9 bases; bases outside gene matches: 10. DNA of the CDR3: TGTGCCAGCAGCCCTGGACTAGCGACCGGTTGGGAGCTGTTTTTT. Protein product: CASSPGLATGWELFF.